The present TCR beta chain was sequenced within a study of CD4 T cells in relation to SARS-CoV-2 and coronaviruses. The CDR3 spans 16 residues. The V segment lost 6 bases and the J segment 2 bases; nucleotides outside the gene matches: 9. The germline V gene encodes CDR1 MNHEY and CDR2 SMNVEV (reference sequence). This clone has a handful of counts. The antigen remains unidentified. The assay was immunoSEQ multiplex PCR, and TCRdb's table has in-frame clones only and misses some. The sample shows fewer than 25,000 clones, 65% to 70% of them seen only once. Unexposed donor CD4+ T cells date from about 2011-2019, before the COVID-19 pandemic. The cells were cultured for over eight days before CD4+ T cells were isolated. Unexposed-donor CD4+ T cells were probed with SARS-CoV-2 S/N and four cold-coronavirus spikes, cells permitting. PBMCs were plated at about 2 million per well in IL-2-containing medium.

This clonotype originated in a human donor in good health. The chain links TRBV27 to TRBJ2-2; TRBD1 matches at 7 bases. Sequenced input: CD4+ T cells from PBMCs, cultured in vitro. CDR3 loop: CASSRRQGTNTGELFF. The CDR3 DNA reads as TGTGCCAGCAGCCGACGACAGGGCACTAACACCGGGGAGCTGTTTTTT.